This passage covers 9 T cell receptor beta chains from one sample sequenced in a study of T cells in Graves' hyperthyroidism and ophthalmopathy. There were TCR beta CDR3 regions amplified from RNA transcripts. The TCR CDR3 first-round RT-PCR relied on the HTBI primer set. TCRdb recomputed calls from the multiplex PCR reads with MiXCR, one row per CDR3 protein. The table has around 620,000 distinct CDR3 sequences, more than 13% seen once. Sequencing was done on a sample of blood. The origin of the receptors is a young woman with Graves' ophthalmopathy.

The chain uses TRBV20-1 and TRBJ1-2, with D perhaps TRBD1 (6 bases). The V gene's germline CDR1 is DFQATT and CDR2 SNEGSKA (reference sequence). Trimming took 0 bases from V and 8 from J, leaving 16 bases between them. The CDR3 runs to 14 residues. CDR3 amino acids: CSAREVTGLGGYTF. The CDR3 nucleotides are TGCAGTGCTAGAGAGGTGACAGGCCTAGGGGGCTACACCTTC.

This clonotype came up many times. The CDR3 here is CASSLALIGNTIYF. In nucleotides, the CDR3 is TGTGCCAGCAGTTTAGCACTTATCGGAAACACCATATATTTT. The chain links TRBV12-3 or TRBV12-4 to TRBJ1-3, with D unclear. Trimming removed 0 bases at V and 4 bases at J, with 7 bases between. CDR3 length: 14 residues.

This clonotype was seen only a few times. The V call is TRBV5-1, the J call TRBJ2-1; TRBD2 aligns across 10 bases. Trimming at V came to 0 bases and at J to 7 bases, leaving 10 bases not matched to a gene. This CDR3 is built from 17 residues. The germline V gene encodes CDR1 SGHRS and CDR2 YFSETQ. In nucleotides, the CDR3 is TGCGCCAGCAGCTTGGGTGGACTAGCGGCCCCCAAAAATGAGCAGTTCTTC. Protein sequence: CASSLGGLAAPKNEQFF.

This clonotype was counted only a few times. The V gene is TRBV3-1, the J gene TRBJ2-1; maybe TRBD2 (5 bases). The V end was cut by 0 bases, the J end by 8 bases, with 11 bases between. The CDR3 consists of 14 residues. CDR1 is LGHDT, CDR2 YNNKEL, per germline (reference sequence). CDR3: CASSQDIKLDEQFF. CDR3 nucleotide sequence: TGTGCCAGCAGCCAAGATATAAAACTAGATGAGCAGTTCTTC.

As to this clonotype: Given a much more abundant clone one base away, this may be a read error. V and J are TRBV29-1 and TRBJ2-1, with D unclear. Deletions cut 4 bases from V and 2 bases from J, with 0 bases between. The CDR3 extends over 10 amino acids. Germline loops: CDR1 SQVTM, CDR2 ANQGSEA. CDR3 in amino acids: CSVAYNEQFF. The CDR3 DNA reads TGCAGCGTTGCCTACAATGAGCAGTTCTTC.

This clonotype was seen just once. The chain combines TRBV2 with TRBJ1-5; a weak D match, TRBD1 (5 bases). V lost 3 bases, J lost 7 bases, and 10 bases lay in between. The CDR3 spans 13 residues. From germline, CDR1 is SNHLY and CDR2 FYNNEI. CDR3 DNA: TGTGCCAGCAGTGACAGGGTACGACAGCCCCAGCATTTT. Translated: CASSDRVRQPQHF. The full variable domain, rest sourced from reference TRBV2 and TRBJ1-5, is EPEVTQTPSHQVTQMGQEVILRCVPISNHLYFYWYRQILGQKVEFLVSFYNNEISEKSEIFDDQFSVERPDGSNFTLKIRSTKLEDSAMYFCASSDRVRQPQHFGDGTRLSIL.

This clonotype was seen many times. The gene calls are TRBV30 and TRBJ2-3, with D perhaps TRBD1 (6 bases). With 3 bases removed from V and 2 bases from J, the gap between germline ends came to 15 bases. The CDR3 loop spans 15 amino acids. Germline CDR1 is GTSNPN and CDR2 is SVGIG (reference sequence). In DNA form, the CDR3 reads TGTGCCTGGAGCGGTACAGGGATATACACAGATACGCAGTATTTT. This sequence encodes CAWSGTGIYTDTQYF.

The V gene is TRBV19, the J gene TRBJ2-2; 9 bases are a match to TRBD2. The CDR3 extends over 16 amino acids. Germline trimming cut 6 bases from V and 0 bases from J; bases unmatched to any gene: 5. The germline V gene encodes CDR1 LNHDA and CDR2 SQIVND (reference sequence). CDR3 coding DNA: TGTGCCAGTAGAATCGGCGGGGGGGCGAACACCGGGGAGCTGTTTTTT. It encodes CASRIGGGANTGELFF. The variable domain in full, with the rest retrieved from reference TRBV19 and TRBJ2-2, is DGGITQSPKYLFRKEGQNVTLSCEQNLNHDAMYWYRQDPGQGLRLIYYSQIVNDFQKGDIAEGYSVSREKKESFPLTVTSAQKNPTAFYLCASRIGGGANTGELFFGEGSRLTVL.

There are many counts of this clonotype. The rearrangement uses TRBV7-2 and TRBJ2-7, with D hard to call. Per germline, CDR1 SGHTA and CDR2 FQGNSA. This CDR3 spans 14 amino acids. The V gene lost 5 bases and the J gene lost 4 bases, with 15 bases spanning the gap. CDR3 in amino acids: CASSNVASWYEQYF. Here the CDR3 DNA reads TGTGCCAGCAGCAACGTGGCTAGTTGGTACGAGCAGTACTTC.